This T cell receptor (beta chain) was identified during a study of type 1 regulatory T cells. Background on the study: This in vitro CD4 product, T-allo10, is enriched for Tr1 cells and alloantigen-specific.

TCRdb reanalysed the reads using MiXCR and keeps one entry per CDR3 protein. This sample has roughly 18,000 distinct CDR3 sequences, with roughly a tenth found just once. V trimming: 6 bases; J trimming: 6 bases; junction bases outside the gene matches: 6. This CDR3 comprises 14 residues. CDR1 is KGHSH and CDR2 is LQKENI in the germline V gene. This chain connects TRBV18 to TRBJ2-1; 9 bases line up with TRBD1. Sample: CD4+ T cells, either the whole sample or a sorted fraction (not recorded which). This clonotype was sampled from a human donor in good health. CDR3 coding DNA: TGTGCCAGCTCTCGGGACAGGGCCCCCAATGAGCAGTTCTTC. Its translation: CASSRDRAPNEQFF.